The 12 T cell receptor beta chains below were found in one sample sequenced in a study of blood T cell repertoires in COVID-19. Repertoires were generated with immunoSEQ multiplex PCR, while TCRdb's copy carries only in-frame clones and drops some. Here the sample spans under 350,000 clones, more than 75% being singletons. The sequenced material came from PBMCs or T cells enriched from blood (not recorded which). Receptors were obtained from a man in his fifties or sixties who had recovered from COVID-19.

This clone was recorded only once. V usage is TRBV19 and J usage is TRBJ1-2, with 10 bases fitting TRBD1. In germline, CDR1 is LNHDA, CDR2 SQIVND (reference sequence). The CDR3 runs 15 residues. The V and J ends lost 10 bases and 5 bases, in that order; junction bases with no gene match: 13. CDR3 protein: CATQPGQGIRYGYTF. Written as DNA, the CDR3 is TGTGCCACACAACCGGGACAGGGGATTCGGTATGGCTACACCTTC.

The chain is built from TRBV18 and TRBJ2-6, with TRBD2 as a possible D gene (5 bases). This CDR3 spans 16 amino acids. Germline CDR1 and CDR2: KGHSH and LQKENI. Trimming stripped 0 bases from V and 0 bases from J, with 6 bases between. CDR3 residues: CASSPPGISGANVLTF. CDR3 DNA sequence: TGTGCCAGCTCACCACCCGGGATCTCTGGGGCCAACGTCCTGACTTTC.

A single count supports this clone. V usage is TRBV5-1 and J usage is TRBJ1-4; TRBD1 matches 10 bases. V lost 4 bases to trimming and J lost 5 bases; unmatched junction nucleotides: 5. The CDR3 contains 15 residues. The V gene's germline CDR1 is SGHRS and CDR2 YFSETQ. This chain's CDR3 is CASSVPGQGNEKLFF. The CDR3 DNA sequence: TGCGCCAGCAGCGTTCCGGGACAGGGGAATGAAAAACTGTTTTTT.

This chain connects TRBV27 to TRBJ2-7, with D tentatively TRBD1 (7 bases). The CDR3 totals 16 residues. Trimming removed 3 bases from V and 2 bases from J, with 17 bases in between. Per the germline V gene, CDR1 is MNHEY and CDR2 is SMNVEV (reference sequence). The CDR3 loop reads CASSFGNRGTAYEQYF. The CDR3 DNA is TGTGCCAGCAGTTTTGGGAACCGCGGGACAGCCTACGAGCAGTACTTC.

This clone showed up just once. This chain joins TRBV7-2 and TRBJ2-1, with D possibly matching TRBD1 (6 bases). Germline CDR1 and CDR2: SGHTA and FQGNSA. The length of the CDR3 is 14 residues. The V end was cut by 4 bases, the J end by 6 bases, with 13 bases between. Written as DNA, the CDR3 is TGTGCCAGCAGCTCGCAAACAGGGCCCAATGAGCAGTTCTTC. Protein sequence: CASSSQTGPNEQFF.

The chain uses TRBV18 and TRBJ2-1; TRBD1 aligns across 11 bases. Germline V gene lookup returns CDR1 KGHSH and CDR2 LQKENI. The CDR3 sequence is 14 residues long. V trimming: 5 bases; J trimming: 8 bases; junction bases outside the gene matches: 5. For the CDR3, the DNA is TGTGCCAGCTCAACCGGGACAGGGGGTTATGAGCAGTTCTTC. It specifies CASSTGTGGYEQFF.

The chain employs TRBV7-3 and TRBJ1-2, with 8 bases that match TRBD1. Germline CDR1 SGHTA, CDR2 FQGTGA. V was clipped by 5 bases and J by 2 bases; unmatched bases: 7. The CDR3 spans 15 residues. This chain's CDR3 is CASSPHRTGNYGYTF. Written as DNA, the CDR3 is TGTGCCAGCAGCCCCCATCGGACAGGGAACTATGGCTACACCTTC. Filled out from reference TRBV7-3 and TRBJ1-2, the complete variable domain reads GAGVSQTPSNKVTEKGKYVELRCDPISGHTALYWYRQSLGQGPEFLIYFQGTGAADDSGLPNDRFFAVRPEGSVSTLKIQRTERGDSAVYLCASSPHRTGNYGYTFGSGTRLTVV.

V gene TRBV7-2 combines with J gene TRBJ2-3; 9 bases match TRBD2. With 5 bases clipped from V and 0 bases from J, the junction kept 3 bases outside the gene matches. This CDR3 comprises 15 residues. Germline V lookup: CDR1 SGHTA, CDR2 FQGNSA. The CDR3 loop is CASSVSGRSTDTQYF. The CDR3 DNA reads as TGTGCCAGCAGCGTTAGCGGGAGAAGCACAGATACGCAGTATTTT. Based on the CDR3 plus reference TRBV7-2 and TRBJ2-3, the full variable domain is GAGVSQSPSNKVTEKGKDVELRCDPISGHTALYWYRQSLGQGLEFLIYFQGNSAPDKSGLPSDRFSAERTGGSVSTLTIQRTQQEDSAVYLCASSVSGRSTDTQYFGPGTRLTVL.

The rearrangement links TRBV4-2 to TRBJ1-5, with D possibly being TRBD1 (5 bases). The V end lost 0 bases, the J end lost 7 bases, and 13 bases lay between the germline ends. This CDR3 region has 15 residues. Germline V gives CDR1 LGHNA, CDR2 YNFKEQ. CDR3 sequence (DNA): TGTGCCAGCAGCCAAGATCCCGGCGGGGGGCAGCCCCAGCATTTT. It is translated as CASSQDPGGGQPQHF.

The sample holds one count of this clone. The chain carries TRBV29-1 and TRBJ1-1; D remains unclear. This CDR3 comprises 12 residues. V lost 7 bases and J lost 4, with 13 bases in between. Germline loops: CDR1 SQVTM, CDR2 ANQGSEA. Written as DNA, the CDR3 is TGCAGCGATTTAACCCGGGGCACTGAAGCTTTCTTT. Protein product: CSDLTRGTEAFF.

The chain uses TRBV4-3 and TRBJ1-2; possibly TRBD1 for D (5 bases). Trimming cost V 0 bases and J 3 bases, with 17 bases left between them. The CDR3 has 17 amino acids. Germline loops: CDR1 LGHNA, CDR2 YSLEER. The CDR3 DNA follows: TGCGCCAGCAGCCAAGATCAGTCAGCAGGGCCCTACTATGGCTACACCTTC. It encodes CASSQDQSAGPYYGYTF.

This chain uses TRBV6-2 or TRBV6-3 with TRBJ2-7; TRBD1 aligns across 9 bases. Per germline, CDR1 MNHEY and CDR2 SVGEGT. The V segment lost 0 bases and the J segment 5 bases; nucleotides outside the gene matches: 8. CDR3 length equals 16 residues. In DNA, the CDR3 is TGTGCCAGCAGTTACTCGTGGGACAGGGATTATGACGAGCAGTACTTC. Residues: CASSYSWDRDYDEQYF.